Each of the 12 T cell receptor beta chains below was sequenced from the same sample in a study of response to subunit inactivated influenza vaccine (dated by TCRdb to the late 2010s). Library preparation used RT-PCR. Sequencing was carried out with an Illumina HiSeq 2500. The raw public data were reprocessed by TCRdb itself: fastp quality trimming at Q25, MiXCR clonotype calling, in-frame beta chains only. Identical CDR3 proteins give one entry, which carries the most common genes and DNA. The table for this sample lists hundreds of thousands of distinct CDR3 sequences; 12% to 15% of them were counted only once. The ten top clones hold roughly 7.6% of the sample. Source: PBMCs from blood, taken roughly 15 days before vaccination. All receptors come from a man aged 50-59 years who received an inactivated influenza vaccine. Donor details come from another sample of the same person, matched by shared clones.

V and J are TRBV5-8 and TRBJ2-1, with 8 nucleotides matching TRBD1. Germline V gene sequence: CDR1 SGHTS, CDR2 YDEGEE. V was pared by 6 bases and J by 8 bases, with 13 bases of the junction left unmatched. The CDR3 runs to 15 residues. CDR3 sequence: CASTIPHQGADEQFF. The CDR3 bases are TGTGCCAGCACCATCCCTCACCAGGGGGCCGATGAGCAGTTCTTC. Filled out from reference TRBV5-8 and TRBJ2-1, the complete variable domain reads EAGVTQSPTHLIKTRGQQATLRCSPISGHTSVYWYQQALGLGLQFLLWYDEGEERNRGNFPPRFSGRQFPNYSSELNVNALELEDSALYLCASTIPHQGADEQFFGPGTRLTVL.

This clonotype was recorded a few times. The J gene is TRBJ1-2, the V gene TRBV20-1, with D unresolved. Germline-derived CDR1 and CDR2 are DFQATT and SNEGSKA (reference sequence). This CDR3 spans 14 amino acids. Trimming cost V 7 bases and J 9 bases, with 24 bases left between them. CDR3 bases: TGCAGTGGGTCGGAGGGCGTAGGTTATGAGAGCTACACCTTC. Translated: CSGSEGVGYESYTF.

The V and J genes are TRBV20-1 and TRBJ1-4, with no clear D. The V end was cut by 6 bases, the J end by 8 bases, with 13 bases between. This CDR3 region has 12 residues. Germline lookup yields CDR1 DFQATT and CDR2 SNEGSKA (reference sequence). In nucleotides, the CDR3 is TGCAGTGCAACACATATCGAAGAAAAACTGTTTTTT. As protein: CSATHIEEKLFF.

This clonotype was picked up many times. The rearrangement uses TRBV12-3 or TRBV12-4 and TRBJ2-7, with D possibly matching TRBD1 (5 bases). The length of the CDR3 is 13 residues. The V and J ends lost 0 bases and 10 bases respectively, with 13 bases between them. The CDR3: CASSLAQGSEQYF. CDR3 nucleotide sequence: TGTGCCAGCAGTTTAGCCCAGGGTTCTGAACAGTACTTC.

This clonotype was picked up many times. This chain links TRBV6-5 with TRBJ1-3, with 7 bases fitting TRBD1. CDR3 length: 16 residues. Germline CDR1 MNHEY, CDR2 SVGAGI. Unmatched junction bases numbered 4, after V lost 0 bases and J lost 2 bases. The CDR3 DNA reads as TGTGCCAGCAGTTACTCTTTGACAGGGACTGGAAACACCATATATTTT. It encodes CASSYSLTGTGNTIYF.

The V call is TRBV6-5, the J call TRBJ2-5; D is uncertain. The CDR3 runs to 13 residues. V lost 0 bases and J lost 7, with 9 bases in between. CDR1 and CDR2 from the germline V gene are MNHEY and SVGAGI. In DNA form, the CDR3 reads TGTGCCAGCAGTTACTCAGCCGTCGGGACCCAGTACTTC. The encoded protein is CASSYSAVGTQYF.

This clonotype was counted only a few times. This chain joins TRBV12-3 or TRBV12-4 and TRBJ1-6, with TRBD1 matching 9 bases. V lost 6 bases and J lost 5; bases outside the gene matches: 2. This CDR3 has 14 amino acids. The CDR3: CASRTGGDNSPLHF. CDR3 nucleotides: TGTGCCAGCAGAACAGGGGGCGATAATTCACCCCTCCACTTT.

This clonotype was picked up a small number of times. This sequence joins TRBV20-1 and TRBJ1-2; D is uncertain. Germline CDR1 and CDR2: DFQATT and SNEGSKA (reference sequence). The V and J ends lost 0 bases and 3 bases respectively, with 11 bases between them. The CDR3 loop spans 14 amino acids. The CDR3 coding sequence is TGCAGTGCTAGAGATCTTCCCGGTCACTATGGCTACACCTTC. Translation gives CSARDLPGHYGYTF.

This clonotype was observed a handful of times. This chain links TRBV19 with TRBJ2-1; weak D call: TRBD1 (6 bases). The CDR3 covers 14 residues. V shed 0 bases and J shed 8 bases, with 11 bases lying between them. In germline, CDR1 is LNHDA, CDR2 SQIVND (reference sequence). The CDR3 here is CASSIDPTGYEQFF. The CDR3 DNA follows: TGTGCCAGTAGTATAGATCCAACAGGGTATGAGCAGTTCTTC. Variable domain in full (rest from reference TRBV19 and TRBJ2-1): DGGITQSPKYLFRKEGQNVTLSCEQNLNHDAMYWYRQDPGQGLRLIYYSQIVNDFQKGDIAEGYSVSREKKESFPLTVTSAQKNPTAFYLCASSIDPTGYEQFFGPGTRLTVL.

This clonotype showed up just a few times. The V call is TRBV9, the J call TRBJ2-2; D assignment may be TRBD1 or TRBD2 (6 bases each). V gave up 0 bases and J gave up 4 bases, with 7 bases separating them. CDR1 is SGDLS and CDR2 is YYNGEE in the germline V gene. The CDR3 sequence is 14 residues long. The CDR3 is CASSVGGATGELFF. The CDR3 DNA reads TGTGCCAGCAGCGTAGGGGGGGCCACCGGGGAGCTGTTTTTT.

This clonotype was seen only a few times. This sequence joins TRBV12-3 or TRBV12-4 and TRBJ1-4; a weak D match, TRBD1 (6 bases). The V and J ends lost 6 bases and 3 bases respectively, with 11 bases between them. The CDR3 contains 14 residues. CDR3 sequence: CASSETGANEKLFF. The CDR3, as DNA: TGTGCCAGCAGCGAGACAGGAGCTAATGAAAAACTGTTTTTT.

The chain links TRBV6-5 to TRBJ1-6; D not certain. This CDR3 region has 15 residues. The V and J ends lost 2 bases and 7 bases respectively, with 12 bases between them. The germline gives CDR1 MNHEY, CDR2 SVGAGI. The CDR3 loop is CASSYMESRNSPLHF. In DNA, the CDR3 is TGTGCCAGCAGTTACATGGAGTCGCGGAATTCACCCCTCCACTTT.